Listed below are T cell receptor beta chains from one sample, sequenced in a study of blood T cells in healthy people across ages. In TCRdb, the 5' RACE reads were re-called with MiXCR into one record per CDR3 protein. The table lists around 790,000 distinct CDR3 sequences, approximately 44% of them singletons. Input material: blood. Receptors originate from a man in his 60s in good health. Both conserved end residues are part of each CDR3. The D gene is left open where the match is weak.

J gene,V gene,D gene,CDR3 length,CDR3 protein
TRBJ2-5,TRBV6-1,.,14,CASSAIGGRETQYF
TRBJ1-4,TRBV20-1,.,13,CSALEGGGGKLFF
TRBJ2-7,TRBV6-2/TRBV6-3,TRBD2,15,CASSCGLAGHYEQYF
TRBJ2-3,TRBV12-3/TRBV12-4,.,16,CASSLRSSGPADTQYF
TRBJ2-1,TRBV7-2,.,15,CASSHRDSRRNEQFF
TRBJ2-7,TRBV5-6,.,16,CASSMLPGQMIIEQYF
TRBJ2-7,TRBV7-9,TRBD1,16,CASSKASGTGGYEQYF
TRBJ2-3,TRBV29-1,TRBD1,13,CSVWTGGADTQYF
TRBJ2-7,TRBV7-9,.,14,CASSLEGYSYEQYF
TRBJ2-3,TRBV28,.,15,CASSEDRPTADTQYF
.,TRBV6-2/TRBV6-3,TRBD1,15,CASSTGTGVGNEQYF
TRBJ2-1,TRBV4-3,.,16,CASSHLRGQSYNEQFF
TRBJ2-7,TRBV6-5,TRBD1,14,CASRSDRGYDEQYF
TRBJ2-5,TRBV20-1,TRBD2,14,CSASAGEPQETQYF
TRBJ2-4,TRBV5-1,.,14,CASSLAGGENIQYF
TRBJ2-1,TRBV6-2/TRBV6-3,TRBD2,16,CASSYQSGGVYNEQFF
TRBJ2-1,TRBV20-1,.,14,CSARPLRDGNEQFF
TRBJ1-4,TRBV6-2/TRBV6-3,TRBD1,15,CASSGRQGLHEKLFF
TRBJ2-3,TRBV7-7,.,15,CASSLRTLHTDTQYF
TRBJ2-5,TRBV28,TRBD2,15,CASSPTSGALETQYF
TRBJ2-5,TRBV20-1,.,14,CSARDLGGFQTQYF
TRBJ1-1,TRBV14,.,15,CASSLQGQWFTEAFF
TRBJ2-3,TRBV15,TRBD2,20,CATSRGGLGGSGGFTDTQYF
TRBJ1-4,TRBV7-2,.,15,CASSLSWRPGEKLFF
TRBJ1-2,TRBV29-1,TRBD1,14,CSVSGGGQGYGYTF
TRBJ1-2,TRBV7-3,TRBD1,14,CASSPTTGGFGYTF
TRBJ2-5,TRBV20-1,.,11,CRPGSQETQYF
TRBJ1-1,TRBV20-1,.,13,CSARDPPQTEAFF
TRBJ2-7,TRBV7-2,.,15,CASSLVAQSSYKQYF
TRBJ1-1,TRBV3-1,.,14,CASSETGRTTEAFF
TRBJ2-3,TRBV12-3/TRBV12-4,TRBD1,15,CASTQGQKKADTQYF